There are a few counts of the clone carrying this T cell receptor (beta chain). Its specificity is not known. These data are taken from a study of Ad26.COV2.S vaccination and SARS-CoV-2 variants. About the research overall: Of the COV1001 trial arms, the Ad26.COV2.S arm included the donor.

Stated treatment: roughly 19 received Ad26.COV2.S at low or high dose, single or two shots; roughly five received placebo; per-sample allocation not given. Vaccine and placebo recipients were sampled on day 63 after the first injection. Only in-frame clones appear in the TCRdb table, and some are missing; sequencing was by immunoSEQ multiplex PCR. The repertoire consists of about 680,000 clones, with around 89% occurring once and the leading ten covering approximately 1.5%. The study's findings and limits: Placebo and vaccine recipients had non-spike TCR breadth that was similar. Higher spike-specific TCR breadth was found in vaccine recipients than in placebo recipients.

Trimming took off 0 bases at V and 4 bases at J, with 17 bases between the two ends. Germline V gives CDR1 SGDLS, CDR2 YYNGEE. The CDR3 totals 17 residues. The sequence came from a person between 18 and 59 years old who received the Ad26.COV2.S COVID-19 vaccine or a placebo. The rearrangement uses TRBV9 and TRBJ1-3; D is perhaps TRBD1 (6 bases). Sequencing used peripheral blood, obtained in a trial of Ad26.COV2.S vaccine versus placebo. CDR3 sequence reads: CASSVDPAQGVGNTIYF. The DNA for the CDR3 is TGTGCCAGCAGCGTAGACCCTGCACAGGGAGTAGGAAACACCATATATTTT.